A single sample is the source of the 27 T cell receptor beta chains below, sequenced in a study of beta chain features in type 1 diabetes. Reverse transcribing all isolated RNA meant expressed TCRB transcripts were sequenced. Sequenced by immunoSEQ multiplex PCR; TCRdb stores in-frame clones only, minus some. The table shows around 240,000 clones, with roughly 9.6% occurring only once. Sample: naive CD4+ T cells from blood. The receptors derive from a woman between 18 and 29 years old in good health.

V usage is TRBV6-1 and J usage is TRBJ2-3, with D perhaps matching TRBD2 (5 bases). The CDR3 has 10 residues. V shed 8 bases and J shed 5 bases, with 5 bases lying between them. From germline, CDR1 is MNHNS and CDR2 SASEGT. DNA of the CDR3: TGTGCCAGCCGGGGAGATACGCAGTATTTT. This sequence encodes CASRGDTQYF.

The V gene is TRBV5-1, the J gene TRBJ1-1; 10 bases are a match to TRBD1. The CDR3 sequence is 13 residues long. Trimming took 7 bases from V and 5 from J; bases not matched to a gene: 5. The germline V gene has CDR1 SGHRS and CDR2 YFSETQ. The CDR3 bases are TGCGCCAGCCGAGGACAGGGGGGTACTGAAGCTTTCTTT. Amino acids: CASRGQGGTEAFF.

This clone was counted many times. This chain links TRBV7-2 with TRBJ2-1, with D possibly being TRBD1 (6 bases). The CDR3 is 13 residues long. Looked up from germline, CDR1 is SGHTA and CDR2 is FQGNSA. Trimming removed 6 bases from V and 13 bases from J, with 19 bases in between. The CDR3 sequence is CASSPDDRSEQFF. CDR3 in DNA: TGTGCCAGCAGTCCGGATGACAGGTCGGAACAGTTCTTC. The whole variable domain, remainder taken from reference TRBV7-2 and TRBJ2-1, is GAGVSQSPSNKVTEKGKDVELRCDPISGHTALYWYRQSLGQGLEFLIYFQGNSAPDKSGLPSDRFSAERTGGSVSTLTIQRTQQEDSAVYLCASSPDDRSEQFFGPGTRLTVL.

The chain employs TRBV19 and TRBJ1-2; 8 positions agree with TRBD1. Germline-derived CDR1 and CDR2 are LNHDA and SQIVND (reference sequence). V shed 6 bases and J 0 bases; nucleotides not matched to a gene: 0. This CDR3 has 13 residues. The CDR3 loop reads CASRQGANYGYTF. The CDR3 DNA follows: TGTGCCAGTAGACAGGGGGCTAACTATGGCTACACCTTC.

This clone showed up just a few times. The chain joins TRBV7-2 to TRBJ2-7, with 8 nucleotides matching TRBD1. The CDR3 length is 14 residues. V was pared by 4 bases and J by 2 bases, with 4 bases of the junction left unmatched. Germline CDR1 SGHTA, CDR2 FQGNSA. In DNA, the CDR3 is TGTGCCAGCAGCTCTGGACAGGGTACCTACGAGCAGTACTTC. Its translation is CASSSGQGTYEQYF. Full variable domain (remainder filled in from reference TRBV7-2 and TRBJ2-7): GAGVSQSPSNKVTEKGKDVELRCDPISGHTALYWYRQSLGQGLEFLIYFQGNSAPDKSGLPSDRFSAERTGGSVSTLTIQRTQQEDSAVYLCASSSGQGTYEQYFGPGTRLTVT.

V gene TRBV6-5 combines with J gene TRBJ2-2, with D unclear. The CDR3 runs to 13 residues. The germline CDR1 and CDR2 sequences are MNHEY and SVGAGI. V lost 6 bases to trimming and J lost 5 bases, with 10 bases between them. The CDR3: CASRKVETGELFF. The CDR3 DNA follows: TGTGCCAGCAGGAAAGTCGAGACCGGGGAGCTGTTTTTT.

A few counts support this clone. The gene calls are TRBV5-4 and TRBJ1-1, with D tentatively TRBD1 (6 bases). Germline CDR1 and CDR2: SGHNT and YYREEE (reference sequence). V was trimmed by 1 base and J by 3 bases, leaving 10 bases between them. There are 14 residues in the CDR3. In DNA, the CDR3 is TGTGCCAGCAGCTTGAGTCAGGGGCACACTGAAGCTTTCTTT. Protein product: CASSLSQGHTEAFF.

This clone has a handful of counts. The gene calls are TRBV30 and TRBJ2-1, with 10 bases aligning to TRBD1. Looked up from germline, CDR1 is GTSNPN and CDR2 is SVGIG (reference sequence). J was trimmed by 9 bases and V by 5 bases; bases with no gene match: 10. This CDR3 region has 14 residues. DNA for the CDR3: TGTGCCTGGCGCCCCAGACAGGGGGCGGTTGAGCAGTTCTTC. Translation: CAWRPRQGAVEQFF.

Here the CDR3 DNA reads TGCGCCAGCAGCTTGAGGACAGGGCAAACCTACGAGCAGTACTTC. Encoded protein: CASSLRTGQTYEQYF. V gene TRBV5-1 combines with J gene TRBJ2-7; 8 bases align to TRBD1. Germline trimming cut 1 base from V and 2 bases from J; bases unmatched to any gene: 5. There are 15 residues in the CDR3. Germline-derived CDR1 and CDR2 are SGHRS and YFSETQ.

This clone showed up just a few times. The V call is TRBV15, the J call TRBJ1-1; no clear D. Trimming stripped 0 bases from V and 11 bases from J, with 13 bases between. Germline CDR1 and CDR2: LNHNV and YYDKDF (reference sequence). The CDR3 length is 13 residues. The CDR3: CATSRDRKRVAFF. DNA for the CDR3: TGTGCCACCAGCAGAGATCGAAAACGGGTCGCTTTCTTT.

This clone was observed a few times. The V call is TRBV19, the J call TRBJ2-2, with D possibly being TRBD2 (5 bases). Trimming removed 6 bases at V and 6 bases at J, with 20 bases between. Germline CDR1 is LNHDA and CDR2 is SQIVND (reference sequence). The CDR3 runs 16 residues. The CDR3 region has the DNA TGTGCCAGTAGAAATACCCCCGGGGTTTTAGCCGGGGAGCTGTTTTTT. It specifies CASRNTPGVLAGELFF.

The chain joins TRBV18 to TRBJ2-7, with TRBD1 as a possible D gene (6 bases). With 6 bases removed from V and 5 bases from J, the gap between germline ends came to 14 bases. Per the germline V gene, CDR1 is KGHSH and CDR2 is LQKENI. The CDR3 contains 13 residues. The CDR3 is CASSPQGLHEQYF. The CDR3 DNA is TGTGCCAGCTCGCCTCAGGGGCTCCACGAGCAGTACTTC.

This clone showed up many times. V is TRBV7-3 and J is TRBJ2-4; 7 nucleotides agree with TRBD1. The CDR3 spans 14 residues. Germline CDR1 is SGHTA and CDR2 is FQGTGA. V gave up 2 bases and J gave up 5 bases; unmatched junction bases: 3. As DNA, the CDR3 is TGTGCCAGCAGCTTAGGGGGACAGCAAAACATTCAGTACTTC. Translated: CASSLGGQQNIQYF.

This chain connects TRBV19 to TRBJ2-2; the D gene is possibly TRBD1 (5 bases). Per the germline V gene, CDR1 is LNHDA and CDR2 is SQIVND (reference sequence). The ends were cut back, 9 bases at V and 7 bases at J, with 15 bases in the middle. This CDR3 region has 13 residues. Here the CDR3 reads CASLPTVGGELFF. The CDR3 coding sequence is TGTGCCAGCCTTCCGACAGTTGGCGGGGAGCTGTTTTTT.

Only a few counts were recorded for this clone. The rearrangement joins TRBV7-9 to TRBJ1-1; D is unclear. The CDR3 is made up of 14 amino acids. Germline CDR1 reads SEHNR; CDR2 reads FQNEAQ (reference sequence). Trimming took 5 bases from V and 1 from J, leaving 11 bases between them. CDR3 amino acids: CASSQNGKNTEAFF. CDR3 nucleotide sequence: TGTGCCAGCAGCCAAAACGGGAAGAACACTGAAGCTTTCTTT. Full variable domain (outside the CDR3, taken from reference TRBV7-9 and TRBJ1-1): DTGVSQNPRHKITKRGQNVTFRCDPISEHNRLYWYRQTLGQGPEFLTYFQNEAQLEKSRLLSDRFSAERPKGSFSTLEIQRTEQGDSAMYLCASSQNGKNTEAFFGQGTRLTVV.

The chain is built from TRBV5-1 and TRBJ2-7; 7 bases agree with TRBD1. V gave up 3 bases and J gave up 7 bases; unmatched junction bases: 13. This CDR3 has 15 amino acids. Germline V gene data show CDR1 as SGHRS and CDR2 as YFSETQ. CDR3 bases: TGCGCCAGCAGCTCTGTGACAGGGATCCTCTATGAGCAGTACTTC. The encoded protein is CASSSVTGILYEQYF.

The V gene is TRBV19, the J gene TRBJ2-6; D may be TRBD2 (6 bases). CDR3 length: 18 residues. Germline assignment: CDR1 LNHDA and CDR2 SQIVND (reference sequence). The V and J ends lost 2 bases and 0 bases respectively, with 14 bases between them. The CDR3 sequence is CASSISRVGGSGANVLTF. The CDR3 DNA is TGTGCCAGTAGTATAAGTCGGGTGGGGGGCTCTGGGGCCAACGTCCTGACTTTC.

This chain connects TRBV29-1 to TRBJ1-4, with D unresolved. Germline V gene lookup returns CDR1 SQVTM and CDR2 ANQGSEA. The CDR3 sequence is 14 residues long. V lost 7 bases to trimming and J lost 7 bases, with 19 bases between them. The CDR3 is CSARELGGGEKLFF. The CDR3 region has the DNA TGCAGCGCCCGAGAGCTCGGAGGAGGTGAAAAACTGTTTTTT. Variable domain in full (rest from reference TRBV29-1 and TRBJ1-4): SAVISQKPSRDICQRGTSLTIQCQVDSQVTMMFWYRQQPGQSLTLIATANQGSEATYESGFVIDKFPISRPNLTFSTLTVSNMSPEDSSIYLCSARELGGGEKLFFGSGTQLSVL.

This clone was seen only a few times. This rearrangement joins TRBV7-3 to TRBJ1-1, with D possibly being TRBD1 (5 bases). The germline V and J ends were trimmed by 5 bases and 5 bases, with 24 bases remaining between them. Looked up from germline, CDR1 is SGHTA and CDR2 is FQGTGA. The CDR3 consists of 17 residues. The CDR3, as DNA: TGTGCCAGCAGCCCGAGTGGTGGACCCCGGGGGGGGACTGAAGCTTTCTTT. This codes for CASSPSGGPRGGTEAFF.

This clone was picked up many times. This chain joins TRBV7-9 and TRBJ2-1, with 10 bases identical to TRBD1. CDR3 size: 13 residues. Germline-derived CDR1 and CDR2 are SEHNR and FQNEAQ (reference sequence). The junction had 3 bases not matched to a gene; V was cut back by 8 bases and J by 5 bases. CDR3 loop: CASRDRGDNEQFF. The DNA of the CDR3 is TGTGCCAGCCGGGACAGGGGCGACAATGAGCAGTTCTTC.

With respect to this clone: At the DNA level, this CDR3 is encoded by other sequences in the same sample as well. The CDR3 DNA follows: TGCGCCAGCAGCCTAGGACTAGCTGGAACCGGGGAGCTGTTTTTT. Its protein product is CASSLGLAGTGELFF. This chain joins TRBV4-1 and TRBJ2-2; 8 nucleotides agree with TRBD2. The CDR3 is 15 residues long. Per germline, CDR1 MGHRA and CDR2 YSYEKL. J lost 5 bases, V lost 4 bases, and 6 bases had no gene match.

The genes are TRBV7-9 and TRBJ1-2; TRBD1 might be the D (6 bases). The germline V and J ends were trimmed by 0 bases and 3 bases, with 8 bases remaining between them. This CDR3 is built from 14 residues. Per the germline V gene, CDR1 is SEHNR and CDR2 is FQNEAQ (reference sequence). CDR3 loop: CASSLAGTYYGYTF. The CDR3 nucleotides read TGTGCCAGCAGCTTAGCTGGGACATACTATGGCTACACCTTC.

This clone turned up a few times. Different DNA sequences within this sample yield the same CDR3. This rearrangement joins TRBV5-1 to TRBJ2-7, with TRBD2 matching 7 bases. The CDR3 sequence is 14 residues long. V was pared by 4 bases and J by 2 bases, with 6 bases of the junction left unmatched. In germline, CDR1 is SGHRS, CDR2 YFSETQ. The CDR3 nucleotides are TGCGCCAGCAGCCCGGGGGGTCGGACCTACGAGCAGTACTTC. Protein: CASSPGGRTYEQYF.

The chain is built from TRBV5-1 and TRBJ2-3, with 16 bases identical to TRBD2. The CDR3 has 17 residues. Germline CDR1 SGHRS, CDR2 YFSETQ. J was trimmed by 2 bases and V by 4 bases; bases with no gene match: 4. CDR3 bases: TGCGCCAGCAGCCTGGGACTAGCGGGAGGGTACACAGATACGCAGTATTTT. This gives the protein CASSLGLAGGYTDTQYF.

V gene TRBV5-1 combines with J gene TRBJ1-5; 7 bases agree with TRBD1. The junction had 5 bases not matched to a gene; V was cut back by 1 base and J by 1 base. This CDR3 region has 16 residues. Looked up from germline, CDR1 is SGHRS and CDR2 is YFSETQ. CDR3 in amino acids: CASSLLPQGSNQPQHF. The CDR3 bases are TGCGCCAGCAGCTTGTTACCACAGGGGAGCAATCAGCCCCAGCATTTT.

The genes are TRBV19 and TRBJ2-5, with D perhaps matching TRBD1 (6 bases). Germline CDR1 and CDR2: LNHDA and SQIVND (reference sequence). Trimming took 4 bases from V and 2 from J, leaving 11 bases between them. This CDR3 is built from 14 residues. As DNA, the CDR3 is TGTGCCAGTAGTAGACGGACAGTACAAGAGACCCAGTACTTC. Translation gives CASSRRTVQETQYF. Looking up the rest from reference TRBV19 and TRBJ2-5 gives the full variable domain: DGGITQSPKYLFRKEGQNVTLSCEQNLNHDAMYWYRQDPGQGLRLIYYSQIVNDFQKGDIAEGYSVSREKKESFPLTVTSAQKNPTAFYLCASSRRTVQETQYFGPGTRLLVL.

The table lists this clone with a few counts. The V and J genes are TRBV10-3 and TRBJ2-3; 14 nucleotides match TRBD2. The germline CDR1 and CDR2 sequences are ENHRY and SYGVKD. CDR3 length: 17 amino acids. J gave up 4 bases and V 7 bases, and 10 bases lay outside the gene matches. CDR3 coding DNA: TGTGCCATCACCAAGACTAGCGGGAGGGCTGTATCAGATACGCAGTATTTT. The encoded protein is CAITKTSGRAVSDTQYF.